This T cell receptor beta chain came from a study of chemoradiotherapy in HPV16-positive cancers. For the study at large: Candidate HPV-specific clones and shared TCR motifs came from a couple of HPV16-positive patients.

The study's findings and limits: During treatment, candidate HPV-specific clones and E7-related motifs expanded in tumor.

Remarks on this clone: The antigen is not known.

Only in-frame clones appear in the TCRdb table, and some are missing; sequencing was by immunoSEQ multiplex PCR. The profile covers around 4,000 clones, with around 70% appearing a single time and around 9.3% taken by the ten largest. The trim removed 0 bases at V and 0 bases at J, leaving 2 bases unmatched. Per germline, CDR1 LGHNA and CDR2 YNFKEQ. This CDR3 contains 16 residues. The specimen comprised tumor tissue, sampled from a patient who underwent chemoradiotherapy. The chain employs TRBV4-2 and TRBJ2-7; TRBD2 agrees at 10 bases. This TCR derives from a human donor with HPV-associated anogenital cancer. CDR3 nucleotide sequence: TGTGCCAGCAGCCAAGAACCTAGCGGGAGCTCCTACGAGCAGTACTTC. As protein: CASSQEPSGSSYEQYF.